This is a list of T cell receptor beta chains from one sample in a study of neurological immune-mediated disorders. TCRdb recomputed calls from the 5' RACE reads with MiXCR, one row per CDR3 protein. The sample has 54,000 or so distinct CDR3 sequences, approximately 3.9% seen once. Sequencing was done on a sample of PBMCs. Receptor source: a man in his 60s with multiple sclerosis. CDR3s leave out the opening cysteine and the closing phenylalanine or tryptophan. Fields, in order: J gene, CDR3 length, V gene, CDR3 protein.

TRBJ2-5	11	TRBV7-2	ASRRGTGETQY
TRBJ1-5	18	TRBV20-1	SARRRGAMSGPYSNQPQH
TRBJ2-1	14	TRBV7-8	ASSIGRTSGRNEQF
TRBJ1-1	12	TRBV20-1	SASPQGFHTEAF
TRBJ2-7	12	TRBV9	ASNPQGLTYEQY
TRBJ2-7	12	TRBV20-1	SAVHPFRGGVQY
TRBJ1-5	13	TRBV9	ASSVTDYSNQPQH
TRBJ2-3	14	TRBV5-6	ASSREVAGGTDTQY
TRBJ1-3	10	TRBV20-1	SALAGRDTIY
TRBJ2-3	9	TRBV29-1	SVGAIDTQY
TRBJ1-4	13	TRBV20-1	SADSDDFAGEKLF
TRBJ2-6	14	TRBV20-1	SASVQGARGANVLT
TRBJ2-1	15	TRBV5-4	ASSPVPGLAGVNEQF
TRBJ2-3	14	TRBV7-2	ASSLGPTARTDTQY
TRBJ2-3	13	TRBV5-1	ASSLGARGTDTQY
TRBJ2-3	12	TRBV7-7	ASSFGGTTDTQY
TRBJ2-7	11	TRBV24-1	ANSTGTEDEQY
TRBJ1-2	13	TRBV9	ASSVATQGVYGYT
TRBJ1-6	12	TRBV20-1	SARETGANSPLH
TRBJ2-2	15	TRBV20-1	SARFFGSSGHTGELF
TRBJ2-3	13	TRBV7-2	ASSLDSGPTDTQY
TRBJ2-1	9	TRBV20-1	SGSPFTEQF
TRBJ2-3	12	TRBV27	ASSLRDLGDTQY
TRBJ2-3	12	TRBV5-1	ASSLLPTTDTQY
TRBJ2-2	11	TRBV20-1	SASGQGPGELF
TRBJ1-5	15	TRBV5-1	ASSLTPTGGGNQPQH
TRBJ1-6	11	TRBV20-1	SARGGTGKTLN
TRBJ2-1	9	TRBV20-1	SARAGNEQF
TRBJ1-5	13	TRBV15	ATSSGPGSHQPQH
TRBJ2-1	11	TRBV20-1	SAITDGDNEQF
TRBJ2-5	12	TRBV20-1	SARGTGGRETQY
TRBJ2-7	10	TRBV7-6	ASSSFSREQY
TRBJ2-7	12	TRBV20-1	SATSGRASNEQY
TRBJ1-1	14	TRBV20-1	SARGPTGQGAAEAF
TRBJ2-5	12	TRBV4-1	ASSPGTSGETQY
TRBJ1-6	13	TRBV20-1	SARNPTGKGSPLH
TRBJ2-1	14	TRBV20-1	SANAQLAGGPGEQF
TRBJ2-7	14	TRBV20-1	SARDLDRLNSYEQY
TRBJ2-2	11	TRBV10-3	AIRGNWTGELF
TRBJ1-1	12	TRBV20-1	SATGVGLNTEAF
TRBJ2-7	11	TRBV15	ATQQGHSYEQY
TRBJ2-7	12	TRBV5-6	ASSFGQGAVEQY
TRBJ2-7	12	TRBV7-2	ASSRAGGNYEQY
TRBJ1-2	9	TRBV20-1	SAKQGYGYT
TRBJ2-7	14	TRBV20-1	SAVSRFTSNLYEQY
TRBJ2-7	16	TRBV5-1	ASSLSTSGRGTTYEQY
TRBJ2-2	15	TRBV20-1	SASTPFGSANTGELF
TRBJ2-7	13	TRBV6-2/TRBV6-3	ASSDPGQGKSEQY
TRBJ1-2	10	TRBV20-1	SATGVSYGYT
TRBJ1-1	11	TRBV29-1	SVGTAMNTEAF
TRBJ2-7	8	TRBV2	ASSWGEQY